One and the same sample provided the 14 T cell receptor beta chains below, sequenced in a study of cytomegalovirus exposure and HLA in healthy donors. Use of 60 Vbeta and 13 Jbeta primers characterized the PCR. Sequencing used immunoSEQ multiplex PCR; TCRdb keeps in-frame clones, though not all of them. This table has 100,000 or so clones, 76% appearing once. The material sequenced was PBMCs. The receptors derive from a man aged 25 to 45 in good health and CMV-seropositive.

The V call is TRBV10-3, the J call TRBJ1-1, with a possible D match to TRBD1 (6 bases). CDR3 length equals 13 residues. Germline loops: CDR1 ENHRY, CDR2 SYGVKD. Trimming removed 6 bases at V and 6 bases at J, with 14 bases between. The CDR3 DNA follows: TGTGCCATCAGCGGGGGGCTTGAACCTGAAGCTTTCTTT. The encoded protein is CAISGGLEPEAFF.

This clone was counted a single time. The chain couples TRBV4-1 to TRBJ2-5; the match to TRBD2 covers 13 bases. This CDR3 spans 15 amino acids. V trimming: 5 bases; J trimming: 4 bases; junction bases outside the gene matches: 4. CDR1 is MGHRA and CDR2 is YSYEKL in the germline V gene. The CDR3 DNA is TGCGCCAGCAGCATAGGACTAGCGGGAGCAGAGACCCAGTACTTC. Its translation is CASSIGLAGAETQYF.

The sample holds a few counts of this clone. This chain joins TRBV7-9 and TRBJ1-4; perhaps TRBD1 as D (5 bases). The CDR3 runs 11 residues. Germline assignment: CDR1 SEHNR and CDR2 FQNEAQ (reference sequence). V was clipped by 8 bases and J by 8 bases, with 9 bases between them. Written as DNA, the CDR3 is TGTGCCAGCCAGGGAACGGAAAAACTGTTTTTT. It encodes CASQGTEKLFF.

CDR3 residues: CSVPLFPGTGAFF. CDR3 nucleotide sequence: TGCAGCGTTCCACTATTCCCCGGGACAGGGGCTTTCTTT. V usage is TRBV29-1 and J usage is TRBJ1-1; 9 bases are a match to TRBD1. The junction had 12 bases not matched to a gene; V was cut back by 5 bases and J by 11 bases. The CDR3 totals 13 residues. The germline gives CDR1 SQVTM, CDR2 ANQGSEA.

CDR3 region: CASSIRQGGRALHF. CDR3 in DNA: TGTGCCAGTAGTATACGACAGGGGGGAAGGGCCCTCCACTTT. The chain links TRBV19 to TRBJ1-6, with 9 bases fitting TRBD1. With 2 bases clipped from V and 14 bases from J, the junction kept 7 bases outside the gene matches. Germline V gene data show CDR1 as LNHDA and CDR2 as SQIVND (reference sequence). This CDR3 region has 14 residues. Supplemented by reference TRBV19 and TRBJ1-6, the full variable domain reads DGGITQSPKYLFRKEGQNVTLSCEQNLNHDAMYWYRQDPGQGLRLIYYSQIVNDFQKGDIAEGYSVSREKKESFPLTVTSAQKNPTAFYLCASSIRQGGRALHFGNGTRLTVT.

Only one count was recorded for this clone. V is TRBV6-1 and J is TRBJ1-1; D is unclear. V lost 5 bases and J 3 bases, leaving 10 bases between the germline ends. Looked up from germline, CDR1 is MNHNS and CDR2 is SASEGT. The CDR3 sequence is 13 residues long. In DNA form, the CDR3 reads TGTGCCAGCAGTCGGGCCGGGGACACTGAAGCTTTCTTT. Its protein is CASSRAGDTEAFF.

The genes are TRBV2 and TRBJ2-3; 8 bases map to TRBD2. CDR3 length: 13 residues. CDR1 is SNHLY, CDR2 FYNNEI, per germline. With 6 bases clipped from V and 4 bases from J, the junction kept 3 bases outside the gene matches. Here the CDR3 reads CASRGLAADTQYF. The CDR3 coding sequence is TGTGCCAGCAGAGGACTAGCCGCAGATACGCAGTATTTT.

The CDR3 nucleotides are TGTGCCAGCTCACGTCAGGGCTTGGATGAAAAACTGTTTTTT. Translated, it gives CASSRQGLDEKLFF. The V gene is TRBV18, the J gene TRBJ1-4; possible D gene TRBD1, 5 bases. CDR3 length equals 14 residues. Germline V lookup: CDR1 KGHSH, CDR2 LQKENI. V dropped 4 bases and J dropped 6 bases, with 12 bases sitting between them.

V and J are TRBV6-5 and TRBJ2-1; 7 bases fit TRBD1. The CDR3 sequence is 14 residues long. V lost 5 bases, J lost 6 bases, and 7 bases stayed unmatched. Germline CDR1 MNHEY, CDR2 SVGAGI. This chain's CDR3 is CASSQGDSFNEQFF. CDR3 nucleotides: TGTGCCAGCAGTCAGGGGGACAGCTTCAATGAGCAGTTCTTC.

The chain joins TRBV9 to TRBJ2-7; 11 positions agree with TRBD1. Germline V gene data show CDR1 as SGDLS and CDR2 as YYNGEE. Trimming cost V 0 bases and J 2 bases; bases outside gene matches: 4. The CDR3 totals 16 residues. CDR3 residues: CASSVEGQGGTYEQYV. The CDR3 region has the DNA TGTGCCAGCAGCGTAGAGGGACAGGGGGGGACCTACGAGCAGTACGTC.

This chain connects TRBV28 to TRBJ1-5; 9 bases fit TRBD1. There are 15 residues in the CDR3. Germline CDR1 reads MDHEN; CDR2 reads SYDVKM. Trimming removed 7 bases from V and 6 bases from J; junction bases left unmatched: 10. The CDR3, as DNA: TGTGCCAGCACCGTCGGAGGGACAGGGAGTCAGCCCCAGCATTTT. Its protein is CASTVGGTGSQPQHF.

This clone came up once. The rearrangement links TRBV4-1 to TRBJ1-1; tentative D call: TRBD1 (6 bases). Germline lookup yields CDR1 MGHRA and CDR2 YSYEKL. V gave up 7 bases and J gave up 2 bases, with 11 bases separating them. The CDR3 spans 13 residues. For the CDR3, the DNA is TGCGCCAGCACCCGGACAGTAAACACTGAAGCTTTCTTT. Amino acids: CASTRTVNTEAFF.

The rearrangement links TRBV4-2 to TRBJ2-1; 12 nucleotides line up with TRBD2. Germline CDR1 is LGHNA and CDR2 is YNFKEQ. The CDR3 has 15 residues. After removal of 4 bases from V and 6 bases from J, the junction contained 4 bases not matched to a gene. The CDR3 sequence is CASSRTSGAFNEQFF. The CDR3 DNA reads TGTGCCAGCAGCCGGACTAGCGGGGCCTTCAATGAGCAGTTCTTC.

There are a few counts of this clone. The CDR3 DNA reads TGTGCCAGCAGCAAAGTGGAGAGGTACAATCAGCCCCAGCATTTT. Its protein product is CASSKVERYNQPQHF. V gene TRBV21-1 combines with J gene TRBJ1-5. TRBV21-1 is assigned pseudogene status. The CDR3 consists of 15 residues.